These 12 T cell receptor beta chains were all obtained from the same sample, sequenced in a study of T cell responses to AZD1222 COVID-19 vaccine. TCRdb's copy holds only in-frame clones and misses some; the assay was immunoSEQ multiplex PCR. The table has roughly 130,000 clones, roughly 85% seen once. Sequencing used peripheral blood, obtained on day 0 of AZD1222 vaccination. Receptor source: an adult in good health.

The DNA for the CDR3 is TGTGCCAGCAGCGGGACAGCCGTTGGGGTATATGGCTACACCTTC. Amino acids: CASSGTAVGVYGYTF. The rearrangement uses TRBV9 and TRBJ1-2; D possibly corresponds to TRBD1 (6 bases). Germline assignment: CDR1 SGDLS and CDR2 YYNGEE. This CDR3 contains 15 residues. V lost 3 bases, J lost 5 bases, and 17 bases lay in between.

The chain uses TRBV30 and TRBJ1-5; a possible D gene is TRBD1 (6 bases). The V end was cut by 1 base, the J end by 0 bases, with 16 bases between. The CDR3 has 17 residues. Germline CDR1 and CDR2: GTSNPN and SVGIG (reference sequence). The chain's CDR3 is CAWSAQGTLYSNQPQHF. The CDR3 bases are TGTGCCTGGAGTGCGCAGGGGACCCTTTATAGCAATCAGCCCCAGCATTTT.

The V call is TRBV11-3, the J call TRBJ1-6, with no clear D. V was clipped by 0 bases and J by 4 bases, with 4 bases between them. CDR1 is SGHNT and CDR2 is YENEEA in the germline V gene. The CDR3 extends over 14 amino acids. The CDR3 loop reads CASSLEGYNSPLHF. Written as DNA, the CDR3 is TGTGCCAGCAGCTTAGAAGGTTATAATTCACCCCTCCACTTT.

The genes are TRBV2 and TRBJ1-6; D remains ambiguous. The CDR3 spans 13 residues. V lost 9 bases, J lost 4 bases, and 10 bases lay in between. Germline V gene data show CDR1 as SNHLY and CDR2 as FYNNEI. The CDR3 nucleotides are TGTGCCAGTCAACAAGAGTATAATTCACCCCTCCACTTT. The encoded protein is CASQQEYNSPLHF.

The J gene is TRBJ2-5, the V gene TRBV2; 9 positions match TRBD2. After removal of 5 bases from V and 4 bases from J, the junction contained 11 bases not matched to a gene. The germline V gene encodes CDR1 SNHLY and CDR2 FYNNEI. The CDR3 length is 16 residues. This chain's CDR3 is CASSPTGSGRGETQYF. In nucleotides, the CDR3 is TGTGCCAGCAGTCCGACGGGTAGCGGGAGAGGAGAGACCCAGTACTTC.

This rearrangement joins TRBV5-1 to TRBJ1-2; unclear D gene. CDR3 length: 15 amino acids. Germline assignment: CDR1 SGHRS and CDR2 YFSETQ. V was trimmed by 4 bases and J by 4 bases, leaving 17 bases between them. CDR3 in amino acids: CASSPWGTGFYGYTF. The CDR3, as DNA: TGCGCCAGCAGCCCTTGGGGTACGGGCTTCTATGGCTACACCTTC.

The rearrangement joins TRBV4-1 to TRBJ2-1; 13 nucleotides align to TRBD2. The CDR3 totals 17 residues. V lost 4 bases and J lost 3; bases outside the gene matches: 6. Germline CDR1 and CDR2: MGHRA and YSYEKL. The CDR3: CASSPGTSGTVYNEQFF. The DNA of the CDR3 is TGCGCCAGCAGCCCAGGGACTAGCGGGACCGTCTACAATGAGCAGTTCTTC.

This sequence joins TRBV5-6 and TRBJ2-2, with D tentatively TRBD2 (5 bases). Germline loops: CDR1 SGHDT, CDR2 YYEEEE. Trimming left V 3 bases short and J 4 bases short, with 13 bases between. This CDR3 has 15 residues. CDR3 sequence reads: CASSWALGGTGELFF. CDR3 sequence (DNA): TGTGCCAGCAGCTGGGCCCTCGGAGGCACCGGGGAGCTGTTTTTT. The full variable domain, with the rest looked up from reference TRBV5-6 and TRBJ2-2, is DAGVTQSPTHLIKTRGQQVTLRCSPKSGHDTVSWYQQALGQGPQFIFQYYEEEERQRGNFPDRFSGHQFPNYSSELNVNALLLGDSALYLCASSWALGGTGELFFGEGSRLTVL.

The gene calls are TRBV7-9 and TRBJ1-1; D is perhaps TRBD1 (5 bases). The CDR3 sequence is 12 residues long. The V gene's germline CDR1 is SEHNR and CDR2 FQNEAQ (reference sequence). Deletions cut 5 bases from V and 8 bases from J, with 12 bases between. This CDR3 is CASSQGTEEAFF. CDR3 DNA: TGTGCCAGCAGCCAAGGGACGGAGGAAGCTTTCTTT. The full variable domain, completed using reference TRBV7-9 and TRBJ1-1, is DTGVSQNPRHKITKRGQNVTFRCDPISEHNRLYWYRQTLGQGPEFLTYFQNEAQLEKSRLLSDRFSAERPKGSFSTLEIQRTEQGDSAMYLCASSQGTEEAFFGQGTRLTVV.

The CDR3 is CASSSYQGVNTEAFF. The DNA of the CDR3 is TGTGCCAGCAGCTCCTACCAGGGGGTTAACACTGAAGCTTTCTTT. The chain is built from TRBV11-2 and TRBJ1-1, with 7 positions matching TRBD1. The CDR3 consists of 15 residues. J lost 2 bases, V lost 4 bases, and 7 bases had no gene match. Germline V gene lookup returns CDR1 SGHAT and CDR2 FQNNGV.

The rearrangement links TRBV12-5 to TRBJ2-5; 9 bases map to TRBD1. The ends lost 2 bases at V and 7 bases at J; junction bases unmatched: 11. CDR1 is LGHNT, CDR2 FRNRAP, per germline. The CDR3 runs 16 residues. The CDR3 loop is CASGLTTGQGGGTQYF. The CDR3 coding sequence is TGTGCTAGTGGTTTGACAACGGGACAGGGAGGGGGGACCCAGTACTTC.

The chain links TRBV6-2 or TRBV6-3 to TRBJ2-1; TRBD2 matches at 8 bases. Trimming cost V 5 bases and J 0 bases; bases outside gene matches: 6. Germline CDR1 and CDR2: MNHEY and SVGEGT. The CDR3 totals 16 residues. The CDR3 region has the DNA TGTGCCAGCAGTACCAGCCTAGCGGGCTCCTACAATGAGCAGTTCTTC. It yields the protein CASSTSLAGSYNEQFF.